This T cell receptor beta chain stems from a study of T cell responses to AZD1222 COVID-19 vaccine. Study-wide results and limits: Donor demographics were predominantly white British with a female majority; clonal diversity may be underestimated.

J lost 5 bases, V lost 0 bases, and 3 bases had no gene match. Germline V gene sequence: CDR1 SGHTS, CDR2 YDEGEE. The CDR3 covers 14 residues. Points on this clone: The antigen is undetermined.

The assay was immunoSEQ multiplex PCR, and TCRdb's table has in-frame clones only and misses some. The sample includes 100,000 or so clones, about 88% of them seen just once. The sequence was obtained from an adult in good health. Sequencing was performed on peripheral blood, taken on day 0 of AZD1222 vaccination. This chain links TRBV5-8 with TRBJ1-1; TRBD1 matches at 8 bases. The CDR3 nucleotides read TGTGCCAGCAGCTTGGAACAGGGGGTTACTGAAGCTTTCTTT. Protein product: CASSLEQGVTEAFF.